A single sample gave rise to the 27 T cell receptor beta chains below, sequenced in a study of neurological immune-mediated disorders. TCRdb recomputed calls from the 5' RACE reads with MiXCR, one row per CDR3 protein. This sample carries roughly 80,000 distinct CDR3 sequences, under 20% of them seen once, and the ten largest clones take 15%. What was sequenced was PBMCs. These receptors came from a woman aged 40 to 49 in good health.

The table lists this clonotype with many counts. The DNA for the CDR3 is TGCAGCGCTCGAGGGCGGGAAGGAGGCCCAGATACGCAGTATTTT. It is translated as CSARGREGGPDTQYF. The rearrangement joins TRBV29-1 to TRBJ2-3, with D possibly matching TRBD2 (6 bases). CDR3 length equals 15 residues. V dropped 7 bases and J dropped 4 bases, with 21 bases sitting between them. The germline gives CDR1 SQVTM, CDR2 ANQGSEA.

This clonotype was picked up many times. DNA of the CDR3: TGTGCCAGCAGAGAAAGGGGGAGGGCTTTCTTT. Residues: CASRERGRAFF. V is TRBV27 and J is TRBJ1-1; a weak D match, TRBD1 (6 bases). The CDR3 consists of 11 residues. Trimming removed 6 bases from V and 11 bases from J, with 13 bases in between. Germline assignment: CDR1 MNHEY and CDR2 SMNVEV (reference sequence).

This clonotype was seen at least ten times. V and J are TRBV7-2 and TRBJ2-2; D remains ambiguous. CDR3 length equals 14 residues. Germline CDR1 is SGHTA and CDR2 is FQGNSA. Trimming pared 8 bases from V and 4 bases from J, leaving 14 bases between. The CDR3 DNA follows: TGTGCCAGCTCCGGGTCCGCCTTCACCGGGGAGCTGTTTTTT. Amino acid sequence: CASSGSAFTGELFF.

This clonotype was found many times. This chain connects TRBV29-1 to TRBJ1-1; no reliable D call. Trimming removed 4 bases at V and 0 bases at J, with 0 bases between. CDR3 length: 10 amino acids. Germline V gene lookup returns CDR1 SQVTM and CDR2 ANQGSEA. The DNA for the CDR3 is TGCAGCGTTGTGAACACTGAAGCTTTCTTT. Translating gives CSVVNTEAFF.

This clonotype was counted a few times. The rearrangement joins TRBV5-6 to TRBJ2-5; 9 bases are a match to TRBD2. Unmatched junction bases numbered 9, after V lost 4 bases and J lost 5 bases. This CDR3 is built from 15 residues. Germline CDR1 reads SGHDT; CDR2 reads YYEEEE. The CDR3 loop reads CASSPRAGGQETQYF. The DNA of the CDR3 is TGTGCCAGCAGCCCCCGGGCGGGGGGGCAGGAGACCCAGTACTTC.

This clonotype appeared many times. The rearrangement joins TRBV29-1 to TRBJ2-7; D tentatively reads TRBD1 or TRBD2 (5 bases each). The CDR3 runs to 14 residues. Germline V gives CDR1 SQVTM, CDR2 ANQGSEA. The germline V and J ends were trimmed by 1 base and 1 base, with 11 bases remaining between them. CDR3: CSVEGGTASYEQYF. CDR3 DNA sequence: TGCAGCGTTGAAGGGGGGACGGCTTCCTACGAGCAGTACTTC.

This clonotype was counted many times. The chain has TRBV7-8 and TRBJ1-1; D is uncertain. Germline CDR1 SGHVS, CDR2 FQNEAQ. Trimming left V 2 bases short and J 1 base short, with 8 bases between. The CDR3 runs to 14 residues. CDR3 sequence reads: CASSLTAGNTEAFF. The CDR3 nucleotides read TGTGCCAGCAGCTTAACGGCAGGGAACACTGAAGCTTTCTTT.

The sample holds many counts of this clonotype. The chain couples TRBV4-3 to TRBJ2-5; maybe TRBD2 (6 bases). CDR1 is LGHNA, CDR2 YSLEER, per germline. V dropped 1 base and J dropped 4 bases, with 16 bases sitting between them. This CDR3 is 16 amino acids long. The CDR3 protein is CASSQGVSGVLETQYF. DNA of the CDR3: TGCGCCAGCAGCCAAGGGGTATCGGGGGTGTTAGAGACCCAGTACTTC.

This clonotype was picked up many times. V and J are TRBV2 and TRBJ2-1; D unresolved. The CDR3 is 10 residues long. V shed 8 bases and J shed 15 bases, with 14 bases lying between them. Germline V gene sequence: CDR1 SNHLY, CDR2 FYNNEI. CDR3 bases: TGTGCCAGCGGCCCTCAGATGCCGTTCTTC. Its protein product is CASGPQMPFF.

There are many counts of this clonotype. The chain uses TRBV7-7 and TRBJ2-5, with no clear D. Deletions cut 6 bases from V and 2 bases from J, with 10 bases between. Germline CDR1 SSHAT, CDR2 FNYEAQ (reference sequence). This CDR3 is 13 amino acids long. The CDR3 DNA follows: TGTGCCAGCAGTTGGGCCTATCAAGAGACCCAGTACTTC. It is translated as CASSWAYQETQYF. Filled out from reference TRBV7-7 and TRBJ2-5, the complete variable domain reads GAGVSQSPRYKVTKRGQDVTLRCDPISSHATLYWYQQALGQGPEFLTYFNYEAQPDKSGLPSDRFSAERPEGSISTLTIQRTEQRDSAMYRCASSWAYQETQYFGPGTRLLVL.

There are many counts of this clonotype. In DNA form, the CDR3 reads TGTGCCAGCAGTTACGCGGGTAGCAATCAGCCCCAGCATTTT. Translating it yields CASSYAGSNQPQHF. The chain joins TRBV6-6 to TRBJ1-5; D unclear. V was clipped by 2 bases and J by 0 bases, with 5 bases between them. Germline CDR1 reads MNHNY; CDR2 reads SVGAGI (reference sequence). The length of the CDR3 is 14 residues.

The table lists this clonotype with many counts. This chain links TRBV3-1 with TRBJ2-5, with TRBD2 identical over 11 bases. This CDR3 comprises 16 residues. Germline V gene sequence: CDR1 LGHDT, CDR2 YNNKEL (reference sequence). The J segment lost 2 bases and the V segment lost 1 base, leaving 3 bases of the junction unmatched. CDR3 amino acids: CASSQVIAGGQETQYF. The CDR3 DNA follows: TGTGCCAGCAGCCAAGTGATAGCGGGAGGGCAAGAGACCCAGTACTTC.

This clonotype was recorded many times. The CDR3 region is CASSLFAGPKIEAFF. CDR3 in DNA: TGCGCCAGCAGCTTGTTCGCTGGACCGAAAATTGAAGCTTTCTTT. The chain is built from TRBV5-1 and TRBJ1-1, with D uncertain. V was shortened by 1 base and J by 7 bases, with 17 bases between the two germline ends. Per germline, CDR1 SGHRS and CDR2 YFSETQ. This CDR3 is 15 amino acids long.

This chain connects TRBV11-2 to TRBJ2-1; no reliable D call. The CDR3 runs 17 residues. CDR1 and CDR2 (germline): SGHAT, FQNNGV. Deletions cut 2 bases from V and 3 bases from J, with 17 bases between. CDR3 loop: CASSLPLPVLYYNEQFF. The CDR3 DNA reads TGTGCCAGCAGCTTACCCCTACCTGTCTTGTACTACAATGAGCAGTTCTTC.

The chain joins TRBV3-1 to TRBJ2-1, with D uncertain. The ends were cut back, 4 bases at V and 10 bases at J, with 17 bases in the middle. This CDR3 contains 14 residues. Looked up from germline, CDR1 is LGHDT and CDR2 is YNNKEL (reference sequence). CDR3 sequence (DNA): TGTGCCAGCAGCCCGTTGGGTGGTCAGTCGGAGCAGTTCTTC. Translating it yields CASSPLGGQSEQFF.

This clonotype was observed at least ten times. This sequence joins TRBV11-2 and TRBJ2-5, with 14 bases aligning to TRBD2. There are 17 residues in the CDR3. The V gene's germline CDR1 is SGHAT and CDR2 FQNNGV. V was pared by 4 bases and J by 2 bases, with 6 bases of the junction left unmatched. CDR3 sequence: CASSSGLAGDIQETQYF. CDR3 DNA: TGTGCCAGCAGCTCGGGACTAGCGGGGGACATACAAGAGACCCAGTACTTC. The full variable domain, with the rest looked up from reference TRBV11-2 and TRBJ2-5, is EAGVAQSPRYKIIEKRQSVAFWCNPISGHATLYWYQQILGQGPKLLIQFQNNGVVDDSQLPKDRFSAERLKGVDSTLKIQPAKLEDSAVYLCASSSGLAGDIQETQYFGPGTRLLVL.

Ten or more counts support this clonotype. This chain joins TRBV15 and TRBJ2-3; 8 bases are a match to TRBD2. The CDR3 has 19 residues. CDR1 LNHNV and CDR2 YYDKDF come from the germline V gene (reference sequence). The V segment lost 0 bases and the J segment 4 bases; nucleotides outside the gene matches: 15. The CDR3 DNA reads TGTGCCACCAGCAGAGATTCCAACCGTGGCGGCGGGGGGCCAGATACGCAGTATTTT. Translating gives CATSRDSNRGGGGPDTQYF.

At least ten counts were recorded for this clonotype. The chain joins TRBV6-5 to TRBJ1-2; possibly TRBD1 for D (5 bases). The CDR3 contains 15 residues. Trimming stripped 6 bases from V and 1 base from J, with 15 bases between. Germline V gene data show CDR1 as MNHEY and CDR2 as SVGAGI. In nucleotides, the CDR3 is TGTGCCAGCAGGAAGGGGTCGGGGGTTAACTATGGCTACACCTTC. It specifies CASRKGSGVNYGYTF.

There are many counts of this clonotype. The rearrangement joins TRBV5-1 to TRBJ1-1; D unresolved. Germline lookup yields CDR1 SGHRS and CDR2 YFSETQ. The CDR3 length is 15 residues. Trimming removed 0 bases from V and 1 base from J, with 10 bases in between. CDR3: CASSLETVKNTEAFF. The DNA for the CDR3 is TGCGCCAGCAGCTTGGAAACGGTCAAGAACACTGAAGCTTTCTTT.

About this clonotype itself: A read error may explain this, as a much larger clone is one base away. This chain connects TRBV7-2 to TRBJ1-1; 10 positions match TRBD1. The CDR3 length is 15 residues. Germline V gene sequence: CDR1 SGHTA, CDR2 FQGNSA. CDR3: CASSPRQGAFTDAFF. The CDR3 bases are TGTGCCAGCAGCCCTAGACAGGGGGCATTCACTGATGCTTTCTTT.

The sample holds many counts of this clonotype. The gene calls are TRBV20-1 and TRBJ1-5, with 9 bases aligning to TRBD1. The germline V gene encodes CDR1 DFQATT and CDR2 SNEGSKA (reference sequence). The V gene end was trimmed by 0 bases and the J gene end by 2 bases; junction bases not matched to a gene: 5. CDR3 length: 16 amino acids. CDR3 coding DNA: TGCAGTGCTAGAGATGGGGGACAGGGAGGCAATCAGCCCCAGCATTTT. It yields the protein CSARDGGQGGNQPQHF.

About this clonotype: At one boundary the junction diverges from the germline segment, which might be a read error. This rearrangement joins TRBV7-3 to TRBJ2-6; D unresolved. CDR1 is SGHTA, CDR2 FQGTGA, per germline. The CDR3 is 13 residues long. CDR3 loop: CACSLSGANVLTF. The CDR3 DNA reads as TGTGCCTGCAGCTTATCCGGGGCCAACGTCCTGACTTTC.

The J gene is TRBJ1-2, the V gene TRBV6-5, with TRBD1 as a possible D gene (6 bases). CDR1 is MNHEY and CDR2 is SVGAGI in the germline V gene. Trimming took off 0 bases at V and 5 bases at J, with 7 bases between the two ends. This CDR3 contains 13 residues. CDR3 DNA: TGTGCCAGCAGTTACTCGGGGGCATATGGCTACACCTTC. Translated, it gives CASSYSGAYGYTF.

This clonotype showed up just a few times. The chain is built from TRBV12-3 or TRBV12-4 and TRBJ1-2; 8 nucleotides line up with TRBD1. This CDR3 contains 14 residues. J gave up 6 bases and V 6 bases, and 9 bases lay outside the gene matches. CDR3 sequence: CASSFYSGGDGYTF. Here the CDR3 DNA reads TGTGCCAGCAGCTTCTACTCAGGGGGCGATGGCTACACCTTC.

This clonotype was seen repeatedly, ten times or more. The rearrangement uses TRBV7-2 and TRBJ1-2; D possibly corresponds to TRBD1 (5 bases). The CDR3 extends over 15 amino acids. V was pared by 1 base and J by 2 bases, with 11 bases between. CDR1 SGHTA and CDR2 FQGNSA come from the germline V gene. This CDR3 is CASSLGGGENYGYTF. The CDR3 nucleotides read TGTGCCAGCAGCTTAGGGGGCGGAGAAAACTATGGCTACACCTTC.

The table lists this clonotype with many counts. This sequence joins TRBV6-6 and TRBJ2-5; D possibly uses TRBD1 or TRBD2 (5 bases each). Per the germline V gene, CDR1 is MNHNY and CDR2 is SVGAGI (reference sequence). This CDR3 is built from 12 residues. V was clipped by 5 bases and J by 4 bases, with 8 bases between them. This CDR3 is CASSGTTETQYF. The CDR3 DNA sequence: TGTGCCAGCAGTGGGACCACAGAGACCCAGTACTTC.

This clonotype was counted many times. The chain employs TRBV7-2 and TRBJ1-2; D ambiguous. The V gene's germline CDR1 is SGHTA and CDR2 FQGNSA. The germline V and J ends were trimmed by 2 bases and 2 bases, with 12 bases remaining between them. The CDR3 runs to 15 residues. CDR3 loop: CASSLYGLANYGYTF. CDR3 nucleotides: TGTGCCAGCAGCTTATACGGGCTTGCCAACTATGGCTACACCTTC.